Each of the 11 T cell receptor beta chains below was sequenced from the same sample in a study of human T cells and chemical hapten exposure. TCRdb passed the RACE reads through MiXCR, listing each CDR3 protein once. Among some 300,000 distinct CDR3 sequences listed, about 5% were seen once. Time point reported: pre-sensitization, week 0. Sample treatment: therapeutic diphenylcyclopropenone sensitization with weekly scalp DPC. Material: whole blood, obtained in connection with sensitization to the hapten diphenylcyclopropenone (DPC). The receptors stem from a young woman with alopecia areata. Some clones in this sample may be carry-over from other donors' samples.

This clonotype came up many times. The chain combines TRBV2 with TRBJ1-2, with 8 bases that match TRBD1. The junction had 8 bases not matched to a gene; V was cut back by 4 bases and J by 7 bases. Germline CDR1 SNHLY, CDR2 FYNNEI. This CDR3 comprises 14 residues. The CDR3 protein is CASSVRTGQGGYTF. The CDR3 nucleotides are TGTGCCAGCAGTGTGAGGACAGGGCAGGGTGGCTACACCTTC.

The V and J genes are TRBV5-5 and TRBJ2-3, with D perhaps assigned TRBD1 or TRBD2 (7 bases each). Trimming took off 2 bases at V and 5 bases at J, with 12 bases between the two ends. Germline V lookup: CDR1 SGHKS, CDR2 YYEKEE (reference sequence). The CDR3 extends over 14 amino acids. CDR3 loop: CASSLQGRGDTQYF. CDR3 in DNA: TGTGCCAGCAGCTTACAGGGGAGGGGAGATACGCAGTATTTT.

The CDR3 DNA is TGTGCCAGCTCACCGCGACAGGGGGCGCCTGGGGCCAACGTCCTGACTTTC. It is translated as CASSPRQGAPGANVLTF. V gene TRBV18 combines with J gene TRBJ2-6; 10 nucleotides match TRBD1. This CDR3 comprises 17 residues. Per the germline V gene, CDR1 is KGHSH and CDR2 is LQKENI. Trimming cost V 3 bases and J 2 bases; bases outside gene matches: 4.

The chain combines TRBV20-1 with TRBJ1-4; 8 nucleotides match TRBD1. V lost 5 bases and J lost 3; bases outside the gene matches: 8. Germline CDR1 and CDR2: DFQATT and SNEGSKA (reference sequence). There are 15 residues in the CDR3. This CDR3 reads CSALTVQGANEKLFF. The CDR3 DNA follows: TGCAGTGCTTTGACCGTACAGGGGGCTAATGAAAAACTGTTTTTT.

This chain joins TRBV7-3 and TRBJ2-3, with D perhaps TRBD1 or TRBD2 (5 bases each). Per the germline V gene, CDR1 is SGHTA and CDR2 is FQGTGA. V shed 6 bases and J shed 6 bases, with 22 bases lying between them. This CDR3 has 16 amino acids. The chain's CDR3 is CASSLSSGTPPDTQYF. CDR3 nucleotide sequence: TGTGCCAGCAGTTTGTCTTCCGGGACCCCCCCGGATACGCAGTATTTT. The full variable domain, completed using reference TRBV7-3 and TRBJ2-3, is GAGVSQTPSNKVTEKGKYVELRCDPISGHTALYWYRQSLGQGPEFLIYFQGTGAADDSGLPNDRFFAVRPEGSVSTLKIQRTERGDSAVYLCASSLSSGTPPDTQYFGPGTRLTVL.

This clonotype was counted at least ten times. The V gene is TRBV6-2 or TRBV6-3, the J gene TRBJ1-5, with D unclear. CDR1 is MNHEY and CDR2 is SVGEGT in the germline V gene. The V end lost 6 bases, the J end lost 11 bases, and 14 bases lay between the germline ends. The CDR3 loop spans 12 amino acids. CDR3 nucleotides: TGTGCCAGCAGCCGCACGGGCCACTCCCAGCATTTT. Translation: CASSRTGHSQHF.

This chain uses TRBV18 with TRBJ1-5, with D possibly being TRBD1 (5 bases). Germline V gene data show CDR1 as KGHSH and CDR2 as LQKENI. This CDR3 comprises 16 residues. Trimming took 4 bases from V and 0 from J, leaving 13 bases between them. The CDR3 reads CASSRGTADSNQPQHF. Here the CDR3 DNA reads TGTGCCAGCTCACGTGGGACGGCCGATAGCAATCAGCCCCAGCATTTT.

Regarding this clonotype: This clone may be a read error of a much larger clone one base away. V and J are TRBV4-3 and TRBJ1-1, with 10 bases fitting TRBD1. This CDR3 has 18 amino acids. Germline V gene lookup returns CDR1 LGHNA and CDR2 YSLEER. The CDR3 sequence: CASSQDHRQGARNTEASF. The CDR3 region has the DNA TGCGCCAGCAGCCAAGATCACCGACAGGGGGCTAGGAACACTGAAGCTTCCTTT.

CDR3 sequence: CASRGDRDTDTQYF. CDR3 DNA sequence: TGTGCCAGCAGGGGGGACAGGGATACAGATACGCAGTATTTT. The chain employs TRBV6-1 and TRBJ2-3; 9 nucleotides line up with TRBD1. The germline gives CDR1 MNHNS, CDR2 SASEGT. V trimming: 6 bases; J trimming: 3 bases; junction bases outside the gene matches: 4. There are 14 residues in the CDR3.

This sequence joins TRBV27 and TRBJ2-5; TRBD1 agrees at 8 bases. V was pared by 2 bases and J by 5 bases, with 19 bases of the junction left unmatched. The CDR3 is 19 residues long. Germline CDR1 reads MNHEY; CDR2 reads SMNVEV (reference sequence). This CDR3 reads CASSLGGPGTGLTRETQYF. CDR3 nucleotides: TGTGCCAGCAGTTTAGGGGGGCCCGGGACAGGTCTTACGCGGGAGACCCAGTACTTC.

This chain links TRBV12-3 or TRBV12-4 with TRBJ1-2, with 7 bases aligning to TRBD1. The J segment lost 4 bases and the V segment lost 3 bases, leaving 5 bases of the junction unmatched. There are 14 residues in the CDR3. CDR3 sequence: CASSFGDSLYGYTF. The CDR3 bases are TGTGCCAGCAGTTTCGGGGACAGTCTCTATGGCTACACCTTC.